These T cell receptor beta chains were read from a single sample in a study of blood T cell repertoires in COVID-19. The protocol was immunoSEQ multiplex PCR, while the TCRdb copy is restricted to in-frame clones and leaves out a portion. The sample contains fewer than 75,000 clones, roughly 73% of which appear only once. The sequencing sample was made of peripheral blood. Receptors originate from a woman aged 55-69 years with acute or convalescent COVID-19. Each CDR3 is given with its conserved first and last residue. D genes are given only for firm matches. Clone size is shown for a subset of rows, as once, few, many or a class of expanded clone.

clone_size d_call j_call cdr3_length v_call cdr3_aa cdr3_nt
. TRBD1 TRBJ2-7 15 TRBV3-1/TRBV3-2 CASSPLGGASYEQYF TGTGCCAGCAGCCCGCTAGGGGGCGCTTCCTACGAGCAGTACTTC
. . TRBJ2-3 12 TRBV21-1 CASLSSTDTQYF TGTGCCAGCCTATCTAGCACAGATACGCAGTATTTT
. . TRBJ1-4 16 TRBV20-1 CSASMGGGLANEKLFF TGCAGTGCTAGTATGGGGGGGGGTCTAGCTAATGAAAAACTGTTTTTT
. . TRBJ2-2 13 TRBV3-1/TRBV3-2 CASSQGGAGELFF TGTGCCAGCAGCCAAGGGGGCGCCGGGGAGCTGTTTTTT
few TRBD1 TRBJ1-1 17 TRBV9 CASSVSGSGQGGAEAFF TGTGCCAGCAGCGTAAGTGGGTCGGGGCAGGGGGGTGCTGAAGCTTTCTTT
once . TRBJ2-7 11 TRBV6-5 CASLGLGEQYF TGTGCCAGCCTCGGACTCGGAGAGCAGTACTTC
. . TRBJ2-1 16 TRBV6-1 CASSEWGDSYSNEQFF TGTGCCAGCAGTGAGTGGGGGGACAGCTATTCCAATGAGCAGTTCTTC
many . TRBJ2-2 14 TRBV15 CATKGDPNTGELFF TGTGCCACCAAGGGGGACCCGAACACCGGGGAGCTGTTTTTT
. . TRBJ2-7 14 TRBV19 CASTPGRGSYEQYF TGTGCCAGTACTCCCGGACGGGGCTCCTACGAGCAGTACTTC
. . TRBJ1-5 15 TRBV10-2 CASSESGGGNQPQHF TGCGCCAGCAGTGAGTCCGGGGGTGGCAATCAGCCCCAGCATTTT
. . TRBJ1-3 12 TRBV5-1 CASSLQGNTIYF TGCGCCAGCAGCTTGCAGGGAAACACCATATATTTT
. . TRBJ2-3 12 TRBV5-4 CASSRLQDTQYF TGTGCCAGCAGCCGACTTCAGGATACGCAGTATTTT
. TRBD1 TRBJ1-2 15 TRBV18 CASSRRDSLLYGYTF TGTGCCAGCTCACGACGGGACAGCTTACTCTATGGCTACACCTTC
. TRBD1 TRBJ2-3 15 TRBV19 CASSRTGSPTDTQYF TGTGCCAGTAGTCGGACAGGTTCCCCCACAGATACGCAGTATTTT
medium-sized . TRBJ2-7 14 TRBV7-9 CASSFPQESYEQYF TGTGCCAGCAGCTTCCCACAGGAGTCCTACGAGCAGTACTTC
. TRBD1 TRBJ1-6 13 TRBV29-1 CSVRDRTDSPLHF TGCAGCGTCCGGGACAGGACGGATTCACCCCTCCACTTT
. . TRBJ2-5 15 TRBV15 CATSRGPGKGETQYF TGTGCCACCAGCAGAGGGCCGGGGAAAGGAGAGACCCAGTACTTC
. . TRBJ1-1 13 TRBV18 CASSPPLRTEAFF TGTGCCAGCTCACCACCTCTTCGTACTGAAGCTTTCTTT
. . TRBJ1-1 14 TRBV28 CASSPGGKDTEAFF TGTGCCAGCAGCCCCGGGGGGAAGGACACTGAAGCTTTCTTT
. . TRBJ2-7 12 TRBV10-3 CASGDLTYEQYF TGTGCCTCGGGGGACCTCACTTACGAGCAGTACTTC
once . TRBJ1-2 12 TRBV6-5 CASTDYRKGYTF TGTGCCAGCACGGACTACCGAAAGGGCTACACCTTC
. . TRBJ1-2 14 TRBV7-8 CASSLREGGDGYTF TGTGCCAGCAGCTTAAGGGAGGGGGGCGATGGCTACACCTTC
. TRBD1 TRBJ2-3 16 TRBV11-1 CASSSSGTGGFGTQYF TGTGCCAGCAGCTCTTCCGGGACAGGGGGATTTGGAACGCAGTATTTT
few . TRBJ1-4 16 TRBV6-5 CASSYQGWRTNEKLFF TGTGCCAGCAGTTATCAAGGGTGGAGGACTAATGAAAAACTGTTTTTT
few . TRBJ2-1 14 TRBV5-4 CASSPPAGYNEQFF TGTGCCAGCAGCCCCCCAGCGGGTTACAATGAGCAGTTCTTC
. TRBD2 TRBJ2-1 18 TRBV7-3 CASSPPGGSGGISVEQFF TGTGCCAGCAGCCCCCCCGGGGGTAGCGGGGGTATTTCGGTTGAGCAGTTCTTC
. TRBD1 TRBJ2-4 13 TRBV5-1 CASSVGQGDIQYF TGCGCCAGCAGTGTGGGACAGGGGGACATTCAGTACTTC
. TRBD1 TRBJ1-1 16 TRBV7-9 CASSSWTGGMNTEAFF TGTGCCAGCAGCTCCTGGACAGGGGGCATGAACACTGAAGCTTTCTTT
. . TRBJ2-3 14 TRBV4-2 CASSQELVADTQYF TGTGCCAGCAGCCAAGAGTTGGTAGCAGATACGCAGTATTTT
. . TRBJ2-7 17 TRBV3-1/TRBV3-2 CASSHRQGGFPSYEQYF TGTGCCAGCAGCCATCGACAGGGAGGATTCCCTTCCTACGAGCAGTACTTC
. . TRBJ1-4 14 TRBV9 CASSAGRAGEKLFF TGTGCCAGCAGCGCGGGACGGGCGGGGGAAAAACTGTTTTTT
. . TRBJ2-2 13 TRBV7-3 CASSAGKGGELFF TGTGCCAGCAGCGCCGGGAAGGGCGGGGAGCTGTTTTTT